This entry lists 20 T cell receptor beta chains sequenced from one sample in a study of T cell responses to AZD1222 COVID-19 vaccine. Libraries were prepared by immunoSEQ multiplex PCR; TCRdb keeps only in-frame clonotypes and omits some of them. Of about 150,000 clones listed, about 90% are singletons. The sample consisted of peripheral blood, taken on day 0 of AZD1222 vaccination. These receptors all stem from an adult in good health.

This clone rates as medium-sized (0.01 to 0.1%). V and J are TRBV27 and TRBJ1-2; TRBD1 aligns across 8 bases. Looked up from germline, CDR1 is MNHEY and CDR2 is SMNVEV (reference sequence). V lost 4 bases, J lost 1 base, and 8 bases stayed unmatched. The CDR3 covers 16 residues. The CDR3 reads CASSSGQGRSNYGYTF. The CDR3 coding sequence is TGTGCCAGCAGTTCCGGACAGGGTAGGAGTAACTATGGCTACACCTTC.

This chain uses TRBV3-1 (or the pseudogene TRBV3-2) with TRBJ1-5; unclear D gene. Trimming left V 5 bases short and J 5 bases short, with 10 bases between. The CDR3 contains 13 residues. Germline CDR1 is LGHDT and CDR2 is YNNKEL (reference sequence). CDR3 amino acids: CASSSWTDQPQHF. DNA for the CDR3: TGTGCCAGCAGCTCCTGGACCGATCAGCCCCAGCATTTT.

The rearrangement uses TRBV24-1 and TRBJ2-3; D is perhaps TRBD1 (6 bases). Trimming pared 3 bases from V and 6 bases from J, leaving 21 bases between. The length of the CDR3 is 17 residues. The germline V gene has CDR1 KGHDR and CDR2 SFDVKD. CDR3 in DNA: TGTGCCACCAGTGATCTGTCGACAGGTTGGGAGACGGATACGCAGTATTTT. This codes for CATSDLSTGWETDTQYF.

The chain is built from TRBV15 and TRBJ2-5; 8 bases line up with TRBD1. Unmatched junction bases numbered 11, after V lost 3 bases and J lost 5 bases. CDR1 is LNHNV, CDR2 YYDKDF, per germline (reference sequence). The CDR3 runs 16 residues. The CDR3, as DNA: TGTGCCACCAGCAGGCTGGGACAGGTAGTCACGGAGACCCAGTACTTC. Residues: CATSRLGQVVTETQYF.

This chain links TRBV3-1 (or the pseudogene TRBV3-2) with TRBJ1-6; the D is unclear. V gave up 1 base and J gave up 7 bases, with 5 bases separating them. This CDR3 has 13 amino acids. Germline CDR1 is LGHDT and CDR2 is YNNKEL (reference sequence). Here the CDR3 DNA reads TGTGCCAGCAGCCAAGTTTCGAATTCACCCCTCCACTTT. Translating gives CASSQVSNSPLHF.

This rearrangement joins TRBV19 to TRBJ2-1, with D tentatively TRBD2 (5 bases). The CDR3 extends over 14 amino acids. V dropped 8 bases and J dropped 8 bases, with 19 bases sitting between them. CDR1 and CDR2 from the germline V gene are LNHDA and SQIVND (reference sequence). The CDR3 loop is CASGESTRRHEQFF. The CDR3 DNA follows: TGTGCCAGTGGGGAATCAACTAGACGCCATGAGCAGTTCTTC.

The rearrangement links TRBV6-5 to TRBJ2-7; 9 bases align to TRBD1. This CDR3 contains 15 residues. Germline lookup yields CDR1 MNHEY and CDR2 SVGAGI. V was clipped by 6 bases and J by 1 base; unmatched bases: 7. The CDR3: CASSRPGQGSYEQYF. The CDR3 coding sequence is TGTGCCAGCAGCCGACCGGGACAGGGATCCTACGAGCAGTACTTC.

This clone appeared once. In DNA form, the CDR3 reads TGTGCCAGCAGCCAAGGGACCCACACAGATACGCAGTATTTT. This encodes CASSQGTHTDTQYF. The chain carries TRBV13 and TRBJ2-3; D assignment may be TRBD1 or TRBD2 (5 bases each). Between the trimmed V and J ends, which lost 5 bases and 2 bases, there was a span of 11 bases. The CDR3 runs 14 residues. Germline CDR1 reads PRHDT; CDR2 reads FYEKMQ (reference sequence).

The chain has TRBV20-1 and TRBJ1-4; D uncertain. In germline, CDR1 is DFQATT, CDR2 SNEGSKA (reference sequence). Trimming shortened V by 3 bases and J by 8 bases, and 16 bases separated the two germline ends. This CDR3 comprises 14 residues. This CDR3 reads CSASMGQWSEKLFF. The DNA for the CDR3 is TGCAGTGCTAGTATGGGTCAATGGAGCGAAAAACTGTTTTTT.

The chain carries TRBV7-6 and TRBJ2-7; D is perhaps TRBD1 or TRBD2 (6 bases each). Germline CDR1 SGHVS, CDR2 FNYEAQ. The CDR3 is 15 residues long. The germline V and J ends were trimmed by 7 bases and 2 bases, with 18 bases remaining between them. The chain's CDR3 is CASTPRVGGTYEQYF. In DNA, the CDR3 is TGTGCCAGCACCCCTCGCGTAGGGGGGACCTACGAGCAGTACTTC.

V and J are TRBV4-3 and TRBJ2-2; the match to TRBD2 covers 9 bases. Trimming removed 3 bases from V and 4 bases from J; junction bases left unmatched: 3. Germline V gene sequence: CDR1 LGHNA, CDR2 YSLEER. The CDR3 covers 15 residues. CDR3 sequence reads: CASSHRGGATGELFF. The CDR3 DNA follows: TGCGCCAGCAGCCACCGCGGGGGGGCCACCGGGGAGCTGTTTTTT.

The chain has TRBV11-1 and TRBJ2-7; D tentatively fits TRBD1 or TRBD2 (5 bases each). Deletions cut 5 bases from V and 0 bases from J, with 14 bases between. The CDR3 covers 15 residues. Germline CDR1 and CDR2: SGHAT and FQDESV (reference sequence). The CDR3 bases are TGTGCCAGCAGCGGACTTGGGGCCAACTCCTACGAGCAGTACTTC. It encodes CASSGLGANSYEQYF. Combining the CDR3 with reference TRBV11-1 and TRBJ2-7 gives the whole variable domain EAEVAQSPRYKITEKSQAVAFWCDPISGHATLYWYRQILGQGPELLVQFQDESVVDDSQLPKDRFSAERLKGVDSTLKIQPAELGDSAMYLCASSGLGANSYEQYFGPGTRLTVT.

This clone appeared a single time. The CDR3 nucleotides are TGTGCCAGCAGCTTCTTATCTGGGACCCAGTACTTC. This gives the protein CASSFLSGTQYF. The chain is built from TRBV5-6 and TRBJ2-5; D is uncertain. This CDR3 comprises 12 residues. V lost 2 bases and J lost 7, with 9 bases in between. From germline, CDR1 is SGHDT and CDR2 YYEEEE.

This clone was seen a handful of times. This rearrangement joins TRBV19 to TRBJ1-1; D not certain. The CDR3 is 14 residues long. Trimming left V 2 bases short and J 9 bases short, with 16 bases between. CDR1 is LNHDA, CDR2 SQIVND, per germline (reference sequence). CDR3 in amino acids: CASSILDRDLKAFF. CDR3 bases: TGTGCCAGTAGTATACTTGACCGGGATCTCAAAGCTTTCTTT.

The chain combines TRBV19 with TRBJ2-5, with 7 bases matching TRBD2. Germline CDR1 is LNHDA and CDR2 is SQIVND (reference sequence). Unmatched junction bases numbered 9, after V lost 4 bases and J lost 1 base. The CDR3 has 16 residues. The CDR3 spells CASSNYLADIQETQYF. CDR3 bases: TGTGCCAGTAGTAACTACCTAGCGGACATCCAAGAGACCCAGTACTTC.

This sequence joins TRBV2 and TRBJ1-1; TRBD1 agrees at 7 bases. The CDR3 is made up of 14 amino acids. Germline V lookup: CDR1 SNHLY, CDR2 FYNNEI. The J segment lost 0 bases and the V segment lost 8 bases, leaving 6 bases of the junction unmatched. For the CDR3, the DNA is TGTGCCAGCCACCGGGACAGCATGAACACTGAAGCTTTCTTT. It translates to CASHRDSMNTEAFF.

CDR3 sequence: CASRLTGGRSGEQYF. The CDR3 DNA is TGCGCCAGCCGCCTAACAGGGGGCAGGTCGGGGGAGCAGTACTTC. The chain recombines TRBV4-1 with TRBJ2-7; 9 bases align to TRBD1. The V gene end was trimmed by 8 bases and the J gene end by 7 bases; junction bases not matched to a gene: 15. This CDR3 contains 15 residues. Germline V lookup: CDR1 MGHRA, CDR2 YSYEKL.

The gene calls are TRBV29-1 and TRBJ2-3; tentative D call: TRBD2 (5 bases). Between the trimmed V and J ends, which lost 0 bases and 4 bases, there was a span of 11 bases. CDR1 is SQVTM and CDR2 is ANQGSEA in the germline V gene. The CDR3 consists of 14 residues. The CDR3 region has the DNA TGCAGCGTTGAAGATCGGGGTATAGCAGATACGCAGTATTTT. Amino acid sequence: CSVEDRGIADTQYF.

The V call is TRBV10-3, the J call TRBJ1-1; D gene uncertain. The germline V gene encodes CDR1 ENHRY and CDR2 SYGVKD. V lost 3 bases and J lost 2, with 7 bases in between. The CDR3 has 13 amino acids. In DNA form, the CDR3 reads TGTGCCATCAGTGATCTACTCAACACTGAAGCTTTCTTT. Protein sequence: CAISDLLNTEAFF.

The chain joins TRBV2 to TRBJ1-3; no firm D call. CDR3 length: 14 amino acids. The ends were cut back, 7 bases at V and 0 bases at J, with 10 bases in the middle. Germline CDR1 is SNHLY and CDR2 is FYNNEI. CDR3 bases: TGTGCCAGCAAGGGCACGGCCTCTGGAAACACCATATATTTT. It encodes CASKGTASGNTIYF.